This TCR beta chain was recorded in a study of blood T cell repertoires in COVID-19. At the level of the study: The United States, Italy and Spain supplied acute and convalescent COVID-19 samples. PBMCs, B-cell-depleted T cells, or T cells provided the cDNA or gDNA that made up the material.

The trim removed 5 bases at V and 6 bases at J, leaving 9 bases unmatched. The CDR3 loop spans 16 amino acids. Germline assignment: CDR1 MDHEN and CDR2 SYDVKM. In the authors' workflow: How many nucleated cells were present was estimated from reference gene primer amplification. Assay used: immunoSEQ multiplex PCR; TCRdb lists only in-frame clones, some missing. That table furnishes V, J and clone size, whereas the DNA furnished D and trimming. The table lists around 160,000 clones, about 88% of them singletons. Sequenced input: peripheral blood. The TCR sequence derives from an elderly woman with acute or convalescent COVID-19. The rearrangement joins TRBV28 to TRBJ1-5; the match to TRBD1 covers 11 bases. CDR3 amino acids: CASSVPGTGGSQPQHF. In DNA form, the CDR3 reads TGTGCCAGCAGTGTACCTGGGACAGGGGGAAGTCAGCCCCAGCATTTT.